A single sample gave rise to the 24 T cell receptor beta chains below, sequenced in a study of T cell responses to AZD1222 COVID-19 vaccine. TCRdb's copy holds only in-frame clones and misses some; the assay was immunoSEQ multiplex PCR. The top ten hold about 1.9% of the sample, which has 140,000 to 150,000 clones, roughly 91% seen once. The material sequenced was peripheral blood, taken on day 0 of AZD1222 vaccination. The receptor source for this set is an adult in good health.

V and J are TRBV5-6 and TRBJ1-2; D is perhaps TRBD1 (5 bases). Per the germline V gene, CDR1 is SGHDT and CDR2 is YYEEEE. Trimming shortened V by 3 bases and J by 4 bases, and 22 bases separated the two germline ends. The CDR3 contains 17 residues. The CDR3 DNA reads TGTGCCAGCAGCTCGGGGTCTGTGGGGGGTCCCCTCTATGGCTACACCTTC. It codes for CASSSGSVGGPLYGYTF.

Only a few counts were recorded for this clone. The V gene is TRBV9, the J gene TRBJ2-3; D call uncertain. Germline V gene data show CDR1 as SGDLS and CDR2 as YYNGEE. V dropped 3 bases and J dropped 8 bases, with 7 bases sitting between them. This CDR3 has 11 residues. CDR3 sequence: CASSGFGTQYF. CDR3 sequence (DNA): TGTGCCAGCAGCGGCTTCGGTACGCAGTATTTT. The full variable domain, in which reference TRBV9 and TRBJ2-3 provide the parts outside the CDR3, is DSGVTQTPKHLITATGQRVTLRCSPRSGDLSVYWYQQSLDQGLQFLIQYYNGEERAKGNILERFSAQQFPDLHSELNLSSLELGDSALYFCASSGFGTQYFGPGTRLTVL.

The gene calls are TRBV5-5 and TRBJ1-4, with 7 bases aligning to TRBD1. J was trimmed by 5 bases and V by 4 bases; bases with no gene match: 2. The CDR3 is made up of 13 amino acids. Germline V gene lookup returns CDR1 SGHKS and CDR2 YYEKEE (reference sequence). CDR3 nucleotides: TGTGCCAGCAGCGGGGACAGCAATGAAAAACTGTTTTTT. Its protein product is CASSGDSNEKLFF.

The chain joins TRBV10-3 to TRBJ2-1; either TRBD1 or TRBD2 may supply D (6 bases each). This CDR3 is 16 amino acids long. Germline V gives CDR1 ENHRY, CDR2 SYGVKD. V dropped 3 bases and J dropped 4 bases, with 16 bases sitting between them. The CDR3 nucleotides read TGTGCCATCAGTGACCCAGGGGTTGGGGGGTACAATGAGCAGTTCTTC. This encodes CAISDPGVGGYNEQFF.

V and J are TRBV9 and TRBJ2-7; TRBD1 is a possible D gene (6 bases). Germline V gives CDR1 SGDLS, CDR2 YYNGEE. CDR3 length equals 15 residues. The V and J ends lost 0 bases and 0 bases respectively, with 10 bases between them. The CDR3 DNA sequence: TGTGCCAGCAGCGTAGGTGGGACACACTCCTACGAGCAGTACTTC. It yields the protein CASSVGGTHSYEQYF.

The genes are TRBV27 and TRBJ1-1; D gene unclear. CDR1 and CDR2 from the germline V gene are MNHEY and SMNVEV (reference sequence). Trimming left V 0 bases short and J 1 base short, with 9 bases between. This CDR3 has 15 amino acids. The CDR3: CASSLSAGANTEAFF. CDR3 DNA: TGTGCCAGCAGTTTATCCGCGGGAGCGAACACTGAAGCTTTCTTT.

Here the CDR3 DNA reads TGTGCCAGCAGCCCGGGACAGACCTACGAGCAGTACTTC. It translates to CASSPGQTYEQYF. V gene TRBV7-7 combines with J gene TRBJ2-7; TRBD1 aligns across 7 bases. Germline V gene sequence: CDR1 SSHAT, CDR2 FNYEAQ (reference sequence). The CDR3 consists of 13 residues. With V trimmed by 5 bases and J by 2 bases, 3 bases remained unmatched.

The chain employs TRBV7-8 and TRBJ2-5, with 10 positions matching TRBD1. Germline CDR1 and CDR2: SGHVS and FQNEAQ. The junction had 1 base not matched to a gene; V was cut back by 5 bases and J by 4 bases. This CDR3 has 13 residues. The CDR3 nucleotides are TGTGCCAGCAGCGGGGACAGGGGAGAGACCCAGTACTTC. Encoded protein: CASSGDRGETQYF.

This sequence joins TRBV15 and TRBJ1-3; D is ambiguous. The V gene's germline CDR1 is LNHNV and CDR2 YYDKDF (reference sequence). Trimming removed 5 bases from V and 0 bases from J, with 17 bases in between. CDR3 length: 17 amino acids. CDR3 protein: CATSGVGRTISGNTIYF. As DNA, the CDR3 is TGTGCCACCAGCGGTGTTGGCAGAACAATCTCTGGAAACACCATATATTTT.

This chain connects TRBV7-2 to TRBJ1-5; 10 bases agree with TRBD1. Trimming took 7 bases from V and 5 from J; bases not matched to a gene: 8. Germline assignment: CDR1 SGHTA and CDR2 FQGNSA. The CDR3 length is 15 residues. The CDR3: CASTETGGRDQPQHF. DNA of the CDR3: TGTGCCAGCACCGAGACAGGGGGCCGGGATCAGCCCCAGCATTTT.

The chain joins TRBV27 to TRBJ2-3; TRBD1 matches at 10 bases. Germline V lookup: CDR1 MNHEY, CDR2 SMNVEV (reference sequence). Germline trimming cut 2 bases from V and 14 bases from J; bases unmatched to any gene: 13. The CDR3 totals 15 residues. DNA of the CDR3: TGTGCCAGCAGTTTAGCCCCTCGACAGGGGGCGGAGAGGTATTTT. Its protein product is CASSLAPRQGAERYF.

This chain uses TRBV27 with TRBJ1-5; no definite D call. The V end lost 5 bases, the J end lost 4 bases, and 9 bases lay between the germline ends. The CDR3 spans 13 residues. Germline V gives CDR1 MNHEY, CDR2 SMNVEV (reference sequence). The chain's CDR3 is CASSPAGNQPQHF. The DNA of the CDR3 is TGTGCCAGCAGTCCGGCAGGAAATCAGCCCCAGCATTTT.

The chain recombines TRBV9 with TRBJ1-5; no definite D call. Trimming cost V 4 bases and J 0 bases, with 2 bases left between them. Per the germline V gene, CDR1 is SGDLS and CDR2 is YYNGEE. The CDR3 is made up of 12 amino acids. CDR3 residues: CASSNSNQPQHF. DNA of the CDR3: TGTGCCAGCAGCAATAGCAATCAGCCCCAGCATTTT.

V gene TRBV5-1 combines with J gene TRBJ2-5, with D hard to call. V was pared by 0 bases and J by 1 base, with 7 bases between. Looked up from germline, CDR1 is SGHRS and CDR2 is YFSETQ. The CDR3 contains 14 residues. CDR3 coding DNA: TGCGCCAGCAGCTTGGCCCCGGCCCAAGAGACCCAGTACTTC. Amino acid sequence: CASSLAPAQETQYF.

The chain uses TRBV5-1 and TRBJ1-3; 7 bases are shared with TRBD1. The junction had 8 bases not matched to a gene; V was cut back by 5 bases and J by 0 bases. The germline gives CDR1 SGHRS, CDR2 YFSETQ. The CDR3 covers 16 residues. The CDR3: CASRLGQSFSGNTIYF. CDR3 DNA sequence: TGCGCCAGCAGGCTGGGACAGTCATTCTCTGGAAACACCATATATTTT.

As to this clone: The germline gene is not matched at one end of the junction; a read error may be the cause. This chain connects TRBV6-1 to TRBJ1-2; 7 bases agree with TRBD1. Germline CDR1 MNHNS, CDR2 SASEGT. The CDR3 is 13 amino acids. The CDR3 DNA follows: TGTGCCAGCCGTGAGGGGGCAGGCTATGGCTACACCTTC. This codes for CASREGAGYGYTF.

V usage is TRBV20-1 and J usage is TRBJ1-2; D is undetermined. Germline assignment: CDR1 DFQATT and CDR2 SNEGSKA (reference sequence). The length of the CDR3 is 11 residues. Between the trimmed V and J ends, which lost 1 base and 7 bases, there was a span of 7 bases. CDR3 sequence reads: CSARAPPGYTF. DNA for the CDR3: TGCAGTGCTAGAGCCCCCCCTGGCTACACCTTC.

A remark on this clone: The same CDR3 arises from other DNA sequences in this sample as well. This chain connects TRBV9 to TRBJ1-1, with no clear D. V lost 0 bases and J lost 1, with 4 bases in between. The CDR3 sequence is 13 residues long. From germline, CDR1 is SGDLS and CDR2 YYNGEE. CDR3 protein: CASSVEGNTEAFF. Written as DNA, the CDR3 is TGTGCCAGCAGCGTAGAGGGGAACACTGAAGCTTTCTTT.

J is TRBJ1-1 and V is TRBV5-1; D unresolved. V was cut by 4 bases and J by 0 bases, with 7 bases left in between. CDR3 length: 13 amino acids. From germline, CDR1 is SGHRS and CDR2 YFSETQ. The CDR3 nucleotides are TGCGCCAGCAGCCTCCTACTGAACACTGAAGCTTTCTTT. This codes for CASSLLLNTEAFF.

The rearrangement links TRBV7-8 to TRBJ1-1, with D tentatively TRBD1 (6 bases). The CDR3 spans 14 residues. Germline CDR1 and CDR2: SGHVS and FQNEAQ. V was trimmed by 4 bases and J by 5 bases, leaving 14 bases between them. The CDR3 protein is CASSSAGRGTEAFF. The CDR3 DNA is TGTGCCAGCAGCTCTGCCGGCAGGGGAACTGAAGCTTTCTTT.

V gene TRBV18 combines with J gene TRBJ1-1; D is perhaps TRBD1 (5 bases). In germline, CDR1 is KGHSH, CDR2 LQKENI. Trimming shortened V by 6 bases and J by 6 bases, and 17 bases separated the two germline ends. The CDR3 covers 14 residues. The CDR3 DNA reads TGTGCCAGCTCGCCCACCGGGACGATCTCTGAAGCTTTCTTT. Protein sequence: CASSPTGTISEAFF.

Here the CDR3 DNA reads TGCGCCAGCAGCCAAGACCCCGGGACAGGGACCTTCCCCTTCCACTTT. This gives the protein CASSQDPGTGTFPFHF. The J gene is TRBJ1-6, the V gene TRBV4-1; 9 bases line up with TRBD1. In germline, CDR1 is MGHRA, CDR2 YSYEKL. The V gene end was trimmed by 0 bases and the J gene end by 17 bases; junction bases not matched to a gene: 14. This CDR3 spans 16 amino acids.

CDR3 sequence reads: CAWSPGLDNEQFF. The CDR3 DNA reads as TGTGCCTGGTCTCCGGGACTAGACAATGAGCAGTTCTTC. The chain combines TRBV30 with TRBJ2-1; 8 bases are a match to TRBD2. The CDR3 contains 13 residues. V shed 5 bases and J 5 bases; nucleotides not matched to a gene: 5. Germline loops: CDR1 GTSNPN, CDR2 SVGIG (reference sequence).

The chain uses TRBV5-4 and TRBJ2-5; 7 positions agree with TRBD1. Per the germline V gene, CDR1 is SGHNT and CDR2 is YYREEE (reference sequence). Losses at the gene ends were 0 bases for V and 2 bases for J; bases not matched to a gene: 4. This CDR3 has 15 residues. The CDR3 is CASSLAGQLQETQYF. DNA for the CDR3: TGTGCCAGCAGCTTGGCGGGACAGTTACAAGAGACCCAGTACTTC.